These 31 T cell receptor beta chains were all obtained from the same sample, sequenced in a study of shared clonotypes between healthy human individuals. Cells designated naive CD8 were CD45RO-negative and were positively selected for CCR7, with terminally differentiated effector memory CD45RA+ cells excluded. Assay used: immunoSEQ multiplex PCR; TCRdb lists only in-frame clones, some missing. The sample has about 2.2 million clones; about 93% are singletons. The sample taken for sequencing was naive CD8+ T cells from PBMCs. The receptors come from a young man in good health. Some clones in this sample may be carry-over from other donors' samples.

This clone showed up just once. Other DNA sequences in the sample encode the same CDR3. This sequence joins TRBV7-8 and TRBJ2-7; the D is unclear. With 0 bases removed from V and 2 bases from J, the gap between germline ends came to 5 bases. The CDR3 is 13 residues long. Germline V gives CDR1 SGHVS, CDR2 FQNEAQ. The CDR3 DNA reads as TGTGCCAGCAGCTTAGCAGGAACCTACGAGCAGTACTTC. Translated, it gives CASSLAGTYEQYF.

The CDR3 DNA reads as TGCGCCAGCAGCCGCTCACAGGGGGCGCGCAACGAGCAGTACTTC. Amino acids: CASSRSQGARNEQYF. The rearrangement joins TRBV4-1 to TRBJ2-7, with TRBD1 identical over 9 bases. The CDR3 length is 15 residues. The ends lost 4 bases at V and 5 bases at J; junction bases unmatched: 9. Germline values: CDR1 MGHRA, CDR2 YSYEKL.

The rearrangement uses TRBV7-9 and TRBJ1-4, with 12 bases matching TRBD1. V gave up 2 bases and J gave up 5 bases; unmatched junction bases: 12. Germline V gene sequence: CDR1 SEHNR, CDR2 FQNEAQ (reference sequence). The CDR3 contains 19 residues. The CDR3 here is CASSLSYPGQGAENEKLFF. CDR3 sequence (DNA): TGTGCCAGCAGCTTATCTTATCCGGGACAGGGGGCGGAAAATGAAAAACTGTTTTTT. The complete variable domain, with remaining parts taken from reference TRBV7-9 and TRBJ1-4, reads DTGVSQNPRHKITKRGQNVTFRCDPISEHNRLYWYRQTLGQGPEFLTYFQNEAQLEKSRLLSDRFSAERPKGSFSTLEIQRTEQGDSAMYLCASSLSYPGQGAENEKLFFGSGTQLSVL.

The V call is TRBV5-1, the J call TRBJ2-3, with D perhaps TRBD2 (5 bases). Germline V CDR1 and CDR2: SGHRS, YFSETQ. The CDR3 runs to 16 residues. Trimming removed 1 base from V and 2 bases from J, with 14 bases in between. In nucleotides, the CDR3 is TGCGCCAGCAGCTTGAGCAACGCGGGCCCCACAGATACGCAGTATTTT. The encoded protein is CASSLSNAGPTDTQYF. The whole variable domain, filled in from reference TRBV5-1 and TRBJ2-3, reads KAGVTQTPRYLIKTRGQQVTLSCSPISGHRSVSWYQQTPGQGLQFLFEYFSETQRNKGNFPGRFSGRQFSNSRSEMNVSTLELGDSALYLCASSLSNAGPTDTQYFGPGTRLTVL.

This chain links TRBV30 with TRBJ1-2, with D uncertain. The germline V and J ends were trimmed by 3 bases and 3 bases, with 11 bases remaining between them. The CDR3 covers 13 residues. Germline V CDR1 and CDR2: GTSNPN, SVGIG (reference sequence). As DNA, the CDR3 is TGTGCCTGGAGACCCTTAGAGGACTATGGCTACACCTTC. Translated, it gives CAWRPLEDYGYTF.

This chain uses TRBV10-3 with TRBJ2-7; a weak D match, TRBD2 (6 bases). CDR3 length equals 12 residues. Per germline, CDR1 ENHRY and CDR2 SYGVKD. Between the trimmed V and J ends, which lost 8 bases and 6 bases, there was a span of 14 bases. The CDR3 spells CAIGGGITEQYF. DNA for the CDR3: TGTGCCATCGGTGGCGGGATAACCGAGCAGTACTTC.

CDR3 bases: TGTGCCAGCAGCCAAGACGCCCCCATTCGACAGCTTAACACTGAAGCTTTCTTT. This gives the protein CASSQDAPIRQLNTEAFF. V gene TRBV4-2 combines with J gene TRBJ1-1; a possible D gene is TRBD1 (5 bases). The CDR3 covers 18 residues. The V end was cut by 0 bases, the J end by 2 bases, with 19 bases between. Germline V gives CDR1 LGHNA, CDR2 YNFKEQ.

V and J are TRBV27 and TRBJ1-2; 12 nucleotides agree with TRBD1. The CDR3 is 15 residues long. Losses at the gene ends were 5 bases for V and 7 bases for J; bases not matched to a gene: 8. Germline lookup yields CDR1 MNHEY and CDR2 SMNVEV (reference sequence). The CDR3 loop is CASSVRDRGPGGYTF. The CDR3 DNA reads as TGTGCCAGCAGTGTACGGGACAGGGGGCCCGGTGGCTACACCTTC.

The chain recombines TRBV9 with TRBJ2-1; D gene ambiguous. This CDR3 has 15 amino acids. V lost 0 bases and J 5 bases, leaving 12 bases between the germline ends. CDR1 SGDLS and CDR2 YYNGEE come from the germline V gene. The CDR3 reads CASSVGGVTNNEQFF. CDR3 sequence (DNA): TGTGCCAGCAGCGTAGGAGGAGTGACGAACAATGAGCAGTTCTTC.

The CDR3 nucleotides are TGTGCCAGCAGCGTAGGGGTGGGACAAACCTACAATGAGCAGTTCTTC. Translated, it gives CASSVGVGQTYNEQFF. The chain joins TRBV9 to TRBJ2-1; perhaps TRBD1 as D (6 bases). The germline V gene encodes CDR1 SGDLS and CDR2 YYNGEE. This CDR3 is 16 amino acids long. Trimming removed 0 bases from V and 2 bases from J, with 12 bases in between.

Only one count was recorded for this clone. The chain's CDR3 is CASSALAAYQETQYF. The CDR3, as DNA: TGTGCCAGCAGCGCACTAGCTGCGTACCAAGAGACCCAGTACTTC. The V call is TRBV7-8, the J call TRBJ2-5; tentatively, D is TRBD2 (6 bases). The CDR3 is 15 residues long. Trimming stripped 5 bases from V and 0 bases from J, with 13 bases between. The germline gives CDR1 SGHVS, CDR2 FQNEAQ. Drawing the rest from reference TRBV7-8 and TRBJ2-5, the complete variable domain is GAGVSQSPRYKVAKRGQDVALRCDPISGHVSLFWYQQALGQGPEFLTYFQNEAQLDKSGLPSDRFFAERPEGSVSTLKIQRTQQEDSAVYLCASSALAAYQETQYFGPGTRLLVL.

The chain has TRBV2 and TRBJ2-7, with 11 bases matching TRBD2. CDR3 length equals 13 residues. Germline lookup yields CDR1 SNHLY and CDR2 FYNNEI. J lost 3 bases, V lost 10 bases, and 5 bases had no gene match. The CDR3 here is CATSGTSGYEQYF. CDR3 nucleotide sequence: TGTGCCACTTCCGGGACTAGCGGCTACGAGCAGTACTTC.

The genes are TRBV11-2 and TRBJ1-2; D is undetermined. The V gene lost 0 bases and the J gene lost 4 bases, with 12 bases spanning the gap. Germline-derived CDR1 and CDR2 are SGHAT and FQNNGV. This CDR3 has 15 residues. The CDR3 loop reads CASSLDPDLGYGYTF. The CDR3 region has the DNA TGTGCCAGCAGCTTAGACCCGGACCTGGGCTATGGCTACACCTTC.

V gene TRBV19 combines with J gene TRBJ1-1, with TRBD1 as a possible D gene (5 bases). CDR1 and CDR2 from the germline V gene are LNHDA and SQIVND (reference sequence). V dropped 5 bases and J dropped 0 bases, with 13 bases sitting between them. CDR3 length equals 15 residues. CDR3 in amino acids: CASSGGTILNTEAFF. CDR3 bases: TGTGCCAGTAGTGGGGGGACGATTCTGAACACTGAAGCTTTCTTT. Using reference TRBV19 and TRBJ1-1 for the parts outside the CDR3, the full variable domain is DGGITQSPKYLFRKEGQNVTLSCEQNLNHDAMYWYRQDPGQGLRLIYYSQIVNDFQKGDIAEGYSVSREKKESFPLTVTSAQKNPTAFYLCASSGGTILNTEAFFGQGTRLTVV.

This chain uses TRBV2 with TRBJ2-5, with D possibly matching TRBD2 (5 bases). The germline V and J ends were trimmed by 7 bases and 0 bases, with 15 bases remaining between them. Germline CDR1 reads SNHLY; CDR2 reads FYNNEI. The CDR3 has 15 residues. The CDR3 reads CASILKRQYQETQYF. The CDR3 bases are TGTGCCAGCATCCTGAAGCGGCAGTACCAAGAGACCCAGTACTTC.

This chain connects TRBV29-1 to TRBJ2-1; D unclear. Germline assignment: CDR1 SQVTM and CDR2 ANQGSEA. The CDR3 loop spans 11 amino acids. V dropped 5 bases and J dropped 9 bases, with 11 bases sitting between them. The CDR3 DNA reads TGCAGCGTTTTTTTCGTCGGTGAGCAGTTCTTC. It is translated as CSVFFVGEQFF.

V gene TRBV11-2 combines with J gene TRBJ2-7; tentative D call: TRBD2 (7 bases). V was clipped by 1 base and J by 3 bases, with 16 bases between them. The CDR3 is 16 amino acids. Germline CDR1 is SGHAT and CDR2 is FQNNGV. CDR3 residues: CASSLGGGLSNYEQYF. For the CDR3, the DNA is TGTGCCAGCAGCTTAGGAGGGGGACTATCCAACTACGAGCAGTACTTC.

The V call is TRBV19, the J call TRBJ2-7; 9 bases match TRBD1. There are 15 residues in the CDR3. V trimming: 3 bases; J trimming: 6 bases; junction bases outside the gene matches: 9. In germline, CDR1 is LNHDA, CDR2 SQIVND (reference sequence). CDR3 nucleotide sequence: TGTGCCAGTAGTATGTACTCCGGGACAGGGACCGAGCAGTACTTC. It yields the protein CASSMYSGTGTEQYF.

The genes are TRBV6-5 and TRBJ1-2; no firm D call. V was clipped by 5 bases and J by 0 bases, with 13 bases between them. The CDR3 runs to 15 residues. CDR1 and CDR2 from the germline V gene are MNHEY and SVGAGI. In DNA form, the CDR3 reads TGTGCCAGCAGTCCCGTCGCCATCCCTAACTATGGCTACACCTTC. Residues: CASSPVAIPNYGYTF.

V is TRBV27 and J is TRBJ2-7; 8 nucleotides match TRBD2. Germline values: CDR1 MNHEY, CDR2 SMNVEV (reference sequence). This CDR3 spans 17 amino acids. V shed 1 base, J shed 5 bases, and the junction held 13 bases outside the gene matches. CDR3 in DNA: TGTGCCAGCAGTTTATTGGGGTCAATAGCGGGATATAACGAGCAGTACTTC. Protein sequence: CASSLLGSIAGYNEQYF.

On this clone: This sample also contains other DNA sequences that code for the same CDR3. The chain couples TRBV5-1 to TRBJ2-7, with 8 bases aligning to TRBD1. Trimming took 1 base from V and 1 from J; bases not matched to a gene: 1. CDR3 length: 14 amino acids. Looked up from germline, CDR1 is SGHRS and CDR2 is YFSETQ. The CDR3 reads CASSLRTGSYEQYF. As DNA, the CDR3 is TGCGCCAGCAGCTTGAGGACAGGGTCCTACGAGCAGTACTTC.

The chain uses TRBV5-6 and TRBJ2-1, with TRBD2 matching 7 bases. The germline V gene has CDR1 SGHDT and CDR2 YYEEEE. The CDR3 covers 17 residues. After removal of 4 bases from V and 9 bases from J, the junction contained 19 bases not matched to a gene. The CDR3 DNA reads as TGTGCCAGCAGCCTGTTCACGTCTGCGGGAGAGGGCCCTGAGCAGTTCTTC. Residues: CASSLFTSAGEGPEQFF.

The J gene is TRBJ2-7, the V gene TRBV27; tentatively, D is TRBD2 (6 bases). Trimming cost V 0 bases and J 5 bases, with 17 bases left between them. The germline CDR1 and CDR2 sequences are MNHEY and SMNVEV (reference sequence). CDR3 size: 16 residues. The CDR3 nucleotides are TGTGCCAGCAGTTTATCGATAGGACTAAAGGCCCACGAGCAGTACTTC. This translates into CASSLSIGLKAHEQYF.

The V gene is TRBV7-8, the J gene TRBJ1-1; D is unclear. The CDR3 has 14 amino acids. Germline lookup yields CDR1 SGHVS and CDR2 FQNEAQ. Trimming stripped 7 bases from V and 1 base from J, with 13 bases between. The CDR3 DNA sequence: TGTGCCAGCACCCCGGATGAGGAGAACACTGAAGCTTTCTTT. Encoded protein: CASTPDEENTEAFF.

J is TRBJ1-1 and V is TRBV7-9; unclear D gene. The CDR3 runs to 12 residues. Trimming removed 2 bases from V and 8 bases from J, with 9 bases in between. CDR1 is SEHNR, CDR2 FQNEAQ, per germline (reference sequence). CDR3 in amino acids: CASSLSIEEAFF. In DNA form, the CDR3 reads TGTGCCAGCAGCTTAAGTATAGAAGAAGCTTTCTTT. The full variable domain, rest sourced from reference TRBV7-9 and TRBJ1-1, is DTGVSQNPRHKITKRGQNVTFRCDPISEHNRLYWYRQTLGQGPEFLTYFQNEAQLEKSRLLSDRFSAERPKGSFSTLEIQRTEQGDSAMYLCASSLSIEEAFFGQGTRLTVV.

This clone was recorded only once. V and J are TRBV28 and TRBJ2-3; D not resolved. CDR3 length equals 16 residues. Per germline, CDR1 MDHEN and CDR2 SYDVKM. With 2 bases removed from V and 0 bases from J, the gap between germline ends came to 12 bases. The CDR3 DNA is TGTGCCAGCAGTTTAAGCCCGGGCCCTAGCACAGATACGCAGTATTTT. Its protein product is CASSLSPGPSTDTQYF.

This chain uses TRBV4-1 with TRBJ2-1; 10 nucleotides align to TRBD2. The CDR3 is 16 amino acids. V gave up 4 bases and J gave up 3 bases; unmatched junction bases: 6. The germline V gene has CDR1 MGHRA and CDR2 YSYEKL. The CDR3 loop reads CASSLSAGGGYNEQFF. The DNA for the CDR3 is TGCGCCAGCAGCCTATCAGCGGGAGGGGGCTACAATGAGCAGTTCTTC.

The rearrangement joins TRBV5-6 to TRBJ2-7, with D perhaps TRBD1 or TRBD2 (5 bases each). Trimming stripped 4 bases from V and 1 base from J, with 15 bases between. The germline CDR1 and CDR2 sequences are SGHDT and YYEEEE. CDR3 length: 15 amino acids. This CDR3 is CASSIGRDRSYEQYF. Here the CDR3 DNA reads TGTGCCAGCAGCATAGGCCGGGACCGTTCCTACGAGCAGTACTTC.

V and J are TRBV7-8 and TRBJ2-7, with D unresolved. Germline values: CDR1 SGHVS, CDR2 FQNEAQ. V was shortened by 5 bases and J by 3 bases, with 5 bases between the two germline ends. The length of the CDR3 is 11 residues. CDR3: CASSPNYEQYF. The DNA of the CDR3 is TGTGCCAGCAGCCCCAACTACGAGCAGTACTTC.

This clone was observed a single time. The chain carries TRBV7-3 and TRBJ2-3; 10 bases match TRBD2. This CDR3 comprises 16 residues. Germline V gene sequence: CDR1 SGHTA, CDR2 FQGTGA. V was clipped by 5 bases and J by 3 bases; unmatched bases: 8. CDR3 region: CASSHNSGRPTDTQYF. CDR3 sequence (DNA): TGTGCCAGCAGCCACAATAGCGGGAGGCCTACAGATACGCAGTATTTT. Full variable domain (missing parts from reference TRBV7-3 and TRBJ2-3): GAGVSQTPSNKVTEKGKYVELRCDPISGHTALYWYRQSLGQGPEFLIYFQGTGAADDSGLPNDRFFAVRPEGSVSTLKIQRTERGDSAVYLCASSHNSGRPTDTQYFGPGTRLTVL.

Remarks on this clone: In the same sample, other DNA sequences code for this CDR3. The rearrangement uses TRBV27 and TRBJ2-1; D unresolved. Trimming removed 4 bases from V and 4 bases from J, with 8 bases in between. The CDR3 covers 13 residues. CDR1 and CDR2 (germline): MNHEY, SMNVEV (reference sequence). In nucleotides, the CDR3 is TGTGCCAGCAGTTCTAGGATATACAATGAGCAGTTCTTC. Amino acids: CASSSRIYNEQFF.